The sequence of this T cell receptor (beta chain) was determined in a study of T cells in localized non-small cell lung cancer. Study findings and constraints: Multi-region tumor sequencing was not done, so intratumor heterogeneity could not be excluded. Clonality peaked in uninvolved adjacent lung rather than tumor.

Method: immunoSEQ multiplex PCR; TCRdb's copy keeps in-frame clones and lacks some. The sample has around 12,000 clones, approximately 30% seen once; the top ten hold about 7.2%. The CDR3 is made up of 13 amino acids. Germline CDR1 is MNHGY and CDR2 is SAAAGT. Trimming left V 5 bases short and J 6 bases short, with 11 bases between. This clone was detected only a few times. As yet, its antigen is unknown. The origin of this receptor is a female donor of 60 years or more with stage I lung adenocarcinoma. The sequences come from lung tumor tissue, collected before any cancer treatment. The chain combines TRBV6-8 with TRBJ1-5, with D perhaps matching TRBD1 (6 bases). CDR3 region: CASSLDSSQPQHF. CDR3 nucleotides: TGTGCCAGCAGTCTGGACAGTAGTCAGCCCCAGCATTTT.